The rows below give T cell receptor beta chains drawn from one sample of a study of OX40 agonist ivuxolimab in advanced cancers. Sequencing used immunoSEQ multiplex PCR; TCRdb keeps in-frame clones, though not all of them. The top ten clones hold more than 3.5% of a sample with tens of thousands of clones, roughly 80% of them seen once. The sample consisted of CD4+ or CD8+ T cells sorted from blood, taken in a trial of the OX40 agonist ivuxolimab. The receptors here all came from an adult with an advanced solid tumor such as melanoma, head and neck, liver or kidney cancer. CDR3s include the opening cysteine and the closing phenylalanine or tryptophan. Fields, in order: D gene, clone size, V gene, J gene, CDR3 DNA, CDR3 protein. The D gene is left open where the match is weak. Size values are once, few and many counts, or a class for expanded clones, and some rows have none.

D: TRBD1; size: NA; V: TRBV11-3; J: TRBJ2-5; DNA: TGTGCCAGCAGGGCAGGGGGCGTTCAAGAGACCCAGTACTTC; CDR3: CASRAGGVQETQYF
D: TRBD2; size: NA; V: TRBV19; J: TRBJ2-7; DNA: TGTGCCAGTAGTACGGGACTAGCGGGAGTAGCGCAGTACTTC; CDR3: CASSTGLAGVAQYF
D: NA; size: NA; V: TRBV7-2; J: TRBJ2-3; DNA: TGTGCCAGCAGCCTAAATCAAGGAGATACGCAGTATTTT; CDR3: CASSLNQGDTQYF
D: TRBD2; size: NA; V: TRBV6-5; J: TRBJ2-7; DNA: TGTGCCAGCAGTTCCCCTAGCGGAAGCTCCTACGAGCAGTACTTC; CDR3: CASSSPSGSSYEQYF
D: NA; size: NA; V: TRBV6-1; J: TRBJ1-6; DNA: TGTGCCAGCATAACGGGTGGGCCCTCTTCACCCCTCCACTTT; CDR3: CASITGGPSSPLHF
D: NA; size: NA; V: TRBV4-1; J: TRBJ1-2; DNA: TGCGCCAGCAGCCAAGAACCAGTCTATGGCTACACCTTC; CDR3: CASSQEPVYGYTF
D: NA; size: NA; V: TRBV6-4; J: TRBJ2-2; DNA: TGTGCCAGCAGCGCGAATACGGGCTCCATACCCGGGGAGCTGTTTTTT; CDR3: CASSANTGSIPGELFF
D: NA; size: NA; V: TRBV6-1; J: TRBJ2-7; DNA: TGTGCCAGCAACCTCGCCCGGACCGATTCCTACGAGCAGTACTTC; CDR3: CASNLARTDSYEQYF
D: NA; size: NA; V: TRBV27; J: TRBJ2-7; DNA: TGTGCCAGCAGTGCCCGAAGTAGGGGGGGGGTCTCCTACGAGCAGTACTTC; CDR3: CASSARSRGGVSYEQYF
D: NA; size: NA; V: TRBV10-1; J: TRBJ2-3; DNA: TGCGCCAGCAGTGCTGGACTGTTTACAGATACGCAGTATTTT; CDR3: CASSAGLFTDTQYF
D: NA; size: NA; V: TRBV6-1; J: TRBJ2-6; DNA: TGTGCCAGCAGTGAACAGGGTTACGCTGGGGCCAACGTCCTGACTTTC; CDR3: CASSEQGYAGANVLTF
D: TRBD2; size: NA; V: TRBV7-2; J: TRBJ2-7; DNA: TGTGCCAGCGCCCCGGGGCGGGAGGGCCCCTACGAGCAGTACTTC; CDR3: CASAPGREGPYEQYF
D: NA; size: NA; V: TRBV13; J: TRBJ1-2; DNA: TGTGCCAGCAGCTTACAAGGGGACATTGGCTACACCTTC; CDR3: CASSLQGDIGYTF
D: NA; size: once; V: TRBV5-4; J: TRBJ1-5; DNA: TGTGCCAGCAGTAGGGACTATAGTCAGCCCCAGCATTTT; CDR3: CASSRDYSQPQHF
D: NA; size: NA; V: TRBV5-1; J: TRBJ2-7; DNA: TGCGCCAGCAGCTTGGGGTCACAGGCCTACTCAGAAGAGCAGTACTTC; CDR3: CASSLGSQAYSEEQYF
D: NA; size: NA; V: TRBV18; J: TRBJ1-5; DNA: TGTGCCAGCTCACCAGCGGTGGGGCAGCCCCAGCATTTT; CDR3: CASSPAVGQPQHF
D: NA; size: NA; V: TRBV28; J: TRBJ2-5; DNA: TGTGCCAGCAGTCCCGGACAGTCTCAAGAGACCCAGTACTTC; CDR3: CASSPGQSQETQYF
D: NA; size: NA; V: TRBV2; J: TRBJ1-2; DNA: TGTGCCAGCAGTGAAGTCGGACGTTATATAAATGGCTACACCTTC; CDR3: CASSEVGRYINGYTF
D: NA; size: NA; V: TRBV19; J: TRBJ1-1; DNA: TGTGCCAGTAGTTCAGACAGAGGGGGAACTGAAGCTTTCTTT; CDR3: CASSSDRGGTEAFF
D: NA; size: NA; V: TRBV6-1; J: TRBJ2-1; DNA: TGTGCCAGCAGCGTTGGGGGCTCCTACAATGAGCAGTTCTTC; CDR3: CASSVGGSYNEQFF
D: NA; size: NA; V: TRBV5-1; J: TRBJ2-1; DNA: TGCGCCAGCAGCCTAAGGACAATCTCCTACAATGAGCAGTTCTTC; CDR3: CASSLRTISYNEQFF
D: NA; size: NA; V: TRBV7-8; J: TRBJ2-1; DNA: TGTGCCAGCAGCTTACTACGAGGGGTCTTCTACAATGAGCAGTTCTTC; CDR3: CASSLLRGVFYNEQFF
D: TRBD2; size: NA; V: TRBV6-6; J: TRBJ2-1; DNA: TGTGCCAGCAGTCCACCGGAGAGGGGAGGGCTCTTC; CDR3: CASSPPERGGLF
D: NA; size: NA; V: TRBV27; J: TRBJ2-7; DNA: TGTGCCAGCAGTTTGAGGTCGTTCGGAATAAAGAACTTC; CDR3: CASSLRSFGIKNF
D: TRBD2; size: NA; V: TRBV6-4; J: TRBJ2-3; DNA: TGTGCCAGCAGTGAATTTCCCGGGGGGGAGATAGATACGCAGTATTTT; CDR3: CASSEFPGGEIDTQYF
D: NA; size: NA; V: TRBV4-2; J: TRBJ2-7; DNA: TGTGCCAGCAGCCAATTACGGGACGACGAGCAGTACTTC; CDR3: CASSQLRDDEQYF
D: TRBD1; size: few; V: TRBV30; J: TRBJ2-3; DNA: TGTGCCTGGAGTGTACACCCAGGACAGGGCACAGATACGCAGTATTTT; CDR3: CAWSVHPGQGTDTQYF
D: NA; size: large; V: TRBV7-5; J: TRBJ1-5; DNA: TGTGTCAGGCCTGATCAGCCCCAGCATTTT; CDR3: CVRPDQPQHF
D: NA; size: once; V: TRBV11-2; J: TRBJ1-4; DNA: TGTGCCAGCAGCTTATCCCACCAGCCGAATGAAAAACTGTTTTTT; CDR3: CASSLSHQPNEKLFF
D: TRBD1; size: NA; V: TRBV5-8; J: TRBJ1-2; DNA: TGTGCCAGCAGCTTGGCCGGGGCAGGGGGCTATGGCTACACCTTC; CDR3: CASSLAGAGGYGYTF